The 28 T cell receptor beta chains given below trace back to one sample, sequenced in a study of tumor-infiltrating lymphocytes in localized non-small cell lung cancer. Sequencing used immunoSEQ multiplex PCR; TCRdb keeps in-frame clones, though not all of them. The table records tens of thousands of clones, roughly three fifths of them present only once. Material: lung tumor tissue. These receptors were taken from a human donor with non-small cell lung cancer.

V usage is TRBV5-1 and J usage is TRBJ1-2; D is perhaps TRBD1 (5 bases). The germline V and J ends were trimmed by 5 bases and 3 bases, with 8 bases remaining between them. Per germline, CDR1 SGHRS and CDR2 YFSETQ. This CDR3 region has 12 residues. The CDR3 loop reads CASSPTDYGYTF. CDR3 DNA: TGCGCCAGCAGTCCGACAGACTATGGCTACACCTTC.

This clone is deemed medium-sized. The J gene is TRBJ1-1, the V gene TRBV7-9; TRBD1 matches at 8 bases. The germline CDR1 and CDR2 sequences are SEHNR and FQNEAQ (reference sequence). This CDR3 spans 14 amino acids. J lost 5 bases, V lost 5 bases, and 7 bases had no gene match. The CDR3: CASSKQGVGTEAFF. In nucleotides, the CDR3 is TGTGCCAGCAGCAAACAGGGGGTGGGGACTGAAGCTTTCTTT. Looking up the rest from reference TRBV7-9 and TRBJ1-1 gives the full variable domain: DTGVSQNPRHKITKRGQNVTFRCDPISEHNRLYWYRQTLGQGPEFLTYFQNEAQLEKSRLLSDRFSAERPKGSFSTLEIQRTEQGDSAMYLCASSKQGVGTEAFFGQGTRLTVV.

This chain joins TRBV9 and TRBJ1-5, with 7 bases aligning to TRBD1. The V gene end was trimmed by 0 bases and the J gene end by 5 bases; junction bases not matched to a gene: 2. The CDR3 is 14 residues long. Per the germline V gene, CDR1 is SGDLS and CDR2 is YYNGEE. The CDR3 reads CASSVATGDQPQHF. In DNA form, the CDR3 reads TGTGCCAGCAGCGTAGCTACAGGGGATCAGCCCCAGCATTTT.

The V and J genes are TRBV19 and TRBJ2-1; 9 nucleotides agree with TRBD2. The CDR3 sequence is 14 residues long. J lost 8 bases, V lost 6 bases, and 8 bases had no gene match. Germline V CDR1 and CDR2: LNHDA, SQIVND (reference sequence). The DNA for the CDR3 is TGTGCCAGTAGCCTGGGACTAGCTGCATATGAGCAGTTCTTC. Translation gives CASSLGLAAYEQFF.

This clone was recorded a few times. The chain has TRBV5-1 and TRBJ1-4; D unresolved. CDR3 length: 14 residues. The germline V and J ends were trimmed by 2 bases and 3 bases, with 8 bases remaining between them. Germline CDR1 and CDR2: SGHRS and YFSETQ. The CDR3 DNA is TGCGCCAGCAGCTTAATGAACCCTAATGAAAAACTGTTTTTT. Its translation is CASSLMNPNEKLFF.

This clone was recorded once. The chain carries TRBV21-1 and TRBJ1-1. TRBV21-1 is a pseudogene segment. The CDR3 consists of 14 residues. Here the CDR3 reads CASSARGGGTRDLF. The CDR3 DNA sequence: TGTGCCAGCAGCGCCCGAGGGGGGGGTACCCGGGACCTCTTT.

Details on this clone: A much larger clone lies one base from this, so it may be a read error. V usage is TRBV4-1 and J usage is TRBJ1-2; a weak D match, TRBD1 (5 bases). Trimming left V 4 bases short and J 2 bases short, with 11 bases between. The CDR3 loop spans 14 amino acids. Germline loops: CDR1 MGHRA, CDR2 YSYEKL. The CDR3 region has the DNA TGCGCCAGCAGCCGTGAGGGACGGAACTATGGCTACACCTTC. Translated, it gives CASSREGRNYGYTF.

This chain joins TRBV9 and TRBJ2-7; D is perhaps TRBD2 (6 bases). This CDR3 comprises 14 residues. Germline values: CDR1 SGDLS, CDR2 YYNGEE. Trimming stripped 4 bases from V and 5 bases from J, with 16 bases between. This CDR3 is CASSPSGGSDEQYF. CDR3 sequence (DNA): TGTGCCAGCAGCCCCTCTGGAGGGTCCGACGAGCAGTACTTC.

The genes are TRBV2 and TRBJ1-2, with unresolved D. V lost 10 bases to trimming and J lost 5 bases, with 17 bases between them. The CDR3 consists of 13 residues. Per germline, CDR1 SNHLY and CDR2 FYNNEI. Here the CDR3 reads CATGGRVGYGYTF. CDR3 nucleotide sequence: TGTGCCACCGGCGGCAGAGTGGGGTATGGCTACACCTTC.

This sequence joins TRBV28 and TRBJ1-1; 8 nucleotides align to TRBD1. The CDR3 is 16 residues long. The germline V gene encodes CDR1 MDHEN and CDR2 SYDVKM. With V trimmed by 3 bases and J by 5 bases, 11 bases remained unmatched. CDR3 sequence (DNA): TGTGCCAGCAGTTTTCCGACAGGGGCTTTCTGGACTGAAGCTTTCTTT. Amino acid sequence: CASSFPTGAFWTEAFF.

The chain is built from TRBV4-1 and TRBJ1-2; 7 nucleotides match TRBD1. CDR1 and CDR2 from the germline V gene are MGHRA and YSYEKL. The CDR3 runs to 15 residues. The ends lost 4 bases at V and 6 bases at J; junction bases unmatched: 11. The CDR3 DNA reads as TGCGCCAGCAGCCGAGGGGAGGGGGCGAGGAATGGCTACACCTTC. It specifies CASSRGEGARNGYTF.

This chain links TRBV7-3 with TRBJ2-1; D unclear. The germline V gene has CDR1 SGHTA and CDR2 FQGTGA. There are 12 residues in the CDR3. With 1 base removed from V and 7 bases from J, the gap between germline ends came to 5 bases. Here the CDR3 reads CASSLNRNEQFF. The DNA for the CDR3 is TGTGCCAGCAGCTTAAATAGGAATGAGCAGTTCTTC.

This chain joins TRBV15 and TRBJ1-1, with D uncertain. Germline V CDR1 and CDR2: LNHNV, YYDKDF (reference sequence). Between the trimmed V and J ends, which lost 0 bases and 6 bases, there was a span of 8 bases. The CDR3 has 13 amino acids. For the CDR3, the DNA is TGTGCCACCAGCAGAGATGTTAACGCTGAAGCTTTCTTT. It encodes CATSRDVNAEAFF.

This rearrangement joins TRBV7-9 to TRBJ2-7, with 8 positions matching TRBD1. The CDR3 spans 13 residues. Losses at the gene ends were 5 bases for V and 2 bases for J; bases not matched to a gene: 2. Per germline, CDR1 SEHNR and CDR2 FQNEAQ (reference sequence). The CDR3 loop reads CASSLQGAYEQYF. For the CDR3, the DNA is TGTGCCAGCAGCCTACAGGGGGCCTACGAGCAGTACTTC.

This chain uses TRBV11-2 with TRBJ2-3; the match to TRBD2 covers 9 bases. From germline, CDR1 is SGHAT and CDR2 FQNNGV. V gave up 5 bases and J gave up 4 bases; unmatched junction bases: 4. CDR3 size: 14 residues. CDR3 bases: TGTGCCAGCAGCACGGGGACTAGCTCAGATACGCAGTATTTT. It codes for CASSTGTSSDTQYF. The variable domain in full, with the rest retrieved from reference TRBV11-2 and TRBJ2-3, is EAGVAQSPRYKIIEKRQSVAFWCNPISGHATLYWYQQILGQGPKLLIQFQNNGVVDDSQLPKDRFSAERLKGVDSTLKIQPAKLEDSAVYLCASSTGTSSDTQYFGPGTRLTVL.

V usage is TRBV29-1 and J usage is TRBJ2-1, with TRBD1 matching over 9 bases. CDR1 is SQVTM, CDR2 ANQGSEA, per germline. This CDR3 has 13 amino acids. V gave up 5 bases and J gave up 7 bases; unmatched junction bases: 6. DNA for the CDR3: TGCAGCGTTCGACAGGGGGTATTTAATGAGCAGTTCTTC. Translating it yields CSVRQGVFNEQFF.

The V and J genes are TRBV5-1 and TRBJ2-5, with no clear D. This CDR3 region has 14 residues. V lost 3 bases, J lost 1 base, and 10 bases lay in between. Germline V gives CDR1 SGHRS, CDR2 YFSETQ. The CDR3 here is CASSSGPPQETQYF. Written as DNA, the CDR3 is TGCGCCAGCAGCTCCGGGCCCCCCCAAGAGACCCAGTACTTC.

The rearrangement joins TRBV18 to TRBJ2-1, with 10 bases fitting TRBD1. V shed 3 bases, J shed 3 bases, and the junction held 2 bases outside the gene matches. Germline loops: CDR1 KGHSH, CDR2 LQKENI. This CDR3 spans 15 amino acids. DNA for the CDR3: TGTGCCAGCTCACCGGGACAGGGGAACTACAATGAGCAGTTCTTC. It codes for CASSPGQGNYNEQFF.

The chain recombines TRBV19 with TRBJ1-4; D is unclear. Deletions cut 5 bases from V and 8 bases from J, with 15 bases between. This CDR3 has 14 residues. Germline CDR1 reads LNHDA; CDR2 reads SQIVND (reference sequence). The CDR3 sequence: CASSQGRIGEKLFF. CDR3 in DNA: TGTGCCAGTAGTCAAGGGAGGATCGGCGAAAAACTGTTTTTT.

Concerning this clone: The junction differs from germline at one of its ends, possibly a read error. The chain joins TRBV6-1 to TRBJ2-3, with D perhaps given as TRBD1 or TRBD2 (6 bases each). The CDR3 runs 16 residues. Germline CDR1 and CDR2: MNHNS and SASEGT. CDR3 residues: CAISARGDGRTDTQYF. CDR3 DNA sequence: TGTGCCATCAGTGCAAGGGGGGACGGCCGCACAGATACGCAGTATTTT.

The rearrangement uses TRBV19 and TRBJ2-1; a weak D match, TRBD1 (6 bases). From germline, CDR1 is LNHDA and CDR2 SQIVND (reference sequence). Trimming cost V 4 bases and J 10 bases, with 14 bases left between them. The CDR3 runs to 13 residues. The CDR3 nucleotides are TGTGCCAGTAGTACCCGGGACACGACAGAGCAGTTCTTC. Translating it yields CASSTRDTTEQFF.

This rearrangement joins TRBV19 to TRBJ1-2; 10 nucleotides line up with TRBD1. Germline loops: CDR1 LNHDA, CDR2 SQIVND (reference sequence). V trimming: 4 bases; J trimming: 2 bases; junction bases outside the gene matches: 4. This CDR3 spans 15 amino acids. The CDR3 DNA follows: TGTGCCAGTAGTACGAGGACAGGGGGAAACTATGGCTACACCTTC. As protein: CASSTRTGGNYGYTF.

CDR3 sequence: CASSYNGFPYGYTF. The CDR3 DNA sequence: TGTGCCAGCAGTTATAACGGGTTTCCTTATGGCTACACCTTC. The chain links TRBV6-5 to TRBJ1-2; D uncertain. The V end lost 3 bases, the J end lost 5 bases, and 13 bases lay between the germline ends. The CDR3 runs to 14 residues. The V gene's germline CDR1 is MNHEY and CDR2 SVGAGI.

This chain links TRBV4-2 with TRBJ2-1; 9 positions agree with TRBD2. The germline V gene encodes CDR1 LGHNA and CDR2 YNFKEQ. The CDR3 extends over 22 amino acids. After removal of 0 bases from V and 1 base from J, the junction contained 19 bases not matched to a gene. The CDR3 DNA sequence: TGTGCCAGCAGCCAAGAAGGGGCAGGAAGCGGGAGGAGGGCAAAGTCCTACAATGAGCAGTTCTTC. It yields the protein CASSQEGAGSGRRAKSYNEQFF.

This chain links TRBV2 with TRBJ1-1; TRBD1 aligns across 7 bases. The CDR3 sequence is 15 residues long. The V and J ends lost 4 bases and 5 bases, in that order; junction bases with no gene match: 10. Germline CDR1 SNHLY, CDR2 FYNNEI. In nucleotides, the CDR3 is TGTGCCAGCAGTGCCGACTCGGGACAGACTACTGAAGCTTTCTTT. Protein: CASSADSGQTTEAFF.

V gene TRBV7-2 combines with J gene TRBJ1-2; D is undetermined. This CDR3 contains 13 residues. Germline CDR1 and CDR2: SGHTA and FQGNSA. V lost 5 bases and J lost 3, with 10 bases in between. The CDR3 DNA reads TGTGCCAGCAGCCCCGACCCCTACTATGGCTACACCTTC. As protein: CASSPDPYYGYTF.

CDR3: CASSVLAEVPPYEQYF. The CDR3, as DNA: TGTGCCAGCAGCGTACTAGCGGAAGTTCCCCCCTACGAGCAGTACTTC. J is TRBJ2-7 and V is TRBV11-2; 8 nucleotides line up with TRBD2. Germline V gene data show CDR1 as SGHAT and CDR2 as FQNNGV. With 5 bases clipped from V and 2 bases from J, the junction kept 11 bases outside the gene matches. This CDR3 has 16 amino acids.

The chain employs TRBV30 and TRBJ1-2; 7 nucleotides agree with TRBD1. The CDR3 spans 13 residues. Losses at the gene ends were 6 bases for V and 4 bases for J; bases not matched to a gene: 8. Germline loops: CDR1 GTSNPN, CDR2 SVGIG (reference sequence). CDR3 amino acids: CACGTDIFYGYTF. CDR3 in DNA: TGTGCCTGCGGGACAGATATTTTCTATGGCTACACCTTC.